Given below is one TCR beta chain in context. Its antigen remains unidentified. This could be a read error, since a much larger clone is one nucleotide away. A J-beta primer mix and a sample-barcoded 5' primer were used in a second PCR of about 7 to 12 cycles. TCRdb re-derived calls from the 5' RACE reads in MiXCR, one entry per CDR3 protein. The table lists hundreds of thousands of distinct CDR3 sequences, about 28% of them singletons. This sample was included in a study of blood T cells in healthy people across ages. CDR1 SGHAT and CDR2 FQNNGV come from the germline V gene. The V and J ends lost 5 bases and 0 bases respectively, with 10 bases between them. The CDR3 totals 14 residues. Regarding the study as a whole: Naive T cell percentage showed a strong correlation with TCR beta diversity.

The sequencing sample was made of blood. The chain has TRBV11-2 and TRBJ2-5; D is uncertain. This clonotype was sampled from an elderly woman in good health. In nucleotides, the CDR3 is TGTGCCAGCAGCCTTATTAGGTACCAAGAGACCCAGTACTTC. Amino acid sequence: CASSLIRYQETQYF.